This TCR beta chain is from a study of lymphopenia after photon versus proton radiotherapy. Study findings and constraints: Only patients who died were analyzed for survival; proton advantage is unproven. Post-nadir TCR diversity decline inversely tracked overall survival among those who died.

Worth noting for this clone: Its antigen is unidentified.

The germline gives CDR1 SEHNR, CDR2 FQNEAQ (reference sequence). The CDR3 loop spans 15 amino acids. Losses at the gene ends were 1 base for V and 6 bases for J; bases not matched to a gene: 6. The protocol was immunoSEQ multiplex PCR, while the TCRdb copy is restricted to in-frame clones and leaves out a portion. The repertoire holds around 31,000 clones, roughly 87% seen once, with approximately 6.6% in the top ten. The sample here was peripheral blood, taken from a patient treated with proton-based radiotherapy. The genes are TRBV7-9 and TRBJ2-4; 7 bases agree with TRBD2. The clonotype comes from a woman in her seventies with pancreatic cancer. Some clones in this sample may be carry-over from other donors' samples. This chain's CDR3 is CASSLVLADLNIQYF. The CDR3 DNA sequence: TGTGCCAGCAGCTTAGTCCTAGCGGACCTAAACATTCAGTACTTC.